This T cell receptor beta chain was observed in a study of neurological immune-mediated disorders. Whole-study findings and limits: Sharing of CDR3 amino acid sequences among expanded clones across subjects was absent, suggesting private repertoires in all groups.

This clonotype was recorded many times. The target antigen is unknown. CDR1 and CDR2 from the germline V gene are SEHNR and FQNEAQ (reference sequence). The CDR3 covers 13 residues. V lost 4 bases to trimming and J lost 5 bases, with 8 bases between them. cDNA synthesis was performed by 5'RACE with 10-nucleotide random UMIs. TCRdb redid the calling of the 5' RACE reads with MiXCR, one entry per CDR3 protein. Of 55,000 to 85,000 distinct CDR3 sequences detected, 3.2% appear once; the ten largest clones hold around 5.2%. The rearrangement uses TRBV7-9 and TRBJ1-4, with no clear D. The sequenced material came from PBMCs. The TCR originated in a woman aged 50 to 65 with multiple sclerosis. CDR3 in amino acids: CASSSARNEKLFF. The CDR3 DNA is TGTGCCAGCAGCTCCGCCCGAAATGAAAAACTGTTTTTT.